One and the same sample provided the 31 T cell receptor beta chains below, sequenced in a study of early T cells in non-severe SARS-CoV-2 infection. TCRdb re-called the 5' RACE reads with MiXCR, one entry per CDR3 protein. Of about 46,000 distinct CDR3 sequences listed, about 5.3% are singletons. This specimen consisted of whole blood, obtained at baseline. Every receptor here comes from an adult who was a healthcare worker with PCR-confirmed SARS-CoV-2 infection or an uninfected control (not recorded which).

This clonotype was seen at least ten times. This chain uses TRBV5-4 with TRBJ1-1; D is unresolved. This CDR3 contains 13 residues. Per the germline V gene, CDR1 is SGHNT and CDR2 is YYREEE (reference sequence). V gave up 0 bases and J gave up 4 bases, with 7 bases separating them. The CDR3 region has the DNA TGTGCCAGCAGCTTGGCGGCGGGCACTGAAGCTTTCTTT. Its translation is CASSLAAGTEAFF. The whole variable domain, remainder taken from reference TRBV5-4 and TRBJ1-1, is ETGVTQSPTHLIKTRGQQVTLRCSSQSGHNTVSWYQQALGQGPQFIFQYYREEENGRGNFPPRFSGLQFPNYSSELNVNALELDDSALYLCASSLAAGTEAFFGQGTRLTVV.

This clonotype was seen ten or more times. The V and J genes are TRBV3-1 and TRBJ1-5; no firm D call. CDR3 length: 13 residues. CDR1 is LGHDT, CDR2 YNNKEL, per germline (reference sequence). V lost 1 base and J lost 4, with 5 bases in between. CDR3 sequence (DNA): TGTGCCAGCAGCCAAGGCTCTAATCAGCCCCAGCATTTT. Translated: CASSQGSNQPQHF.

Many counts were recorded for this clonotype. The chain is built from TRBV27 and TRBJ1-5; no reliable D call. This CDR3 is 14 amino acids long. Trimming shortened V by 4 bases and J by 2 bases, and 9 bases separated the two germline ends. Germline V CDR1 and CDR2: MNHEY, SMNVEV (reference sequence). Here the CDR3 reads CASSWSGGNQPQHF. CDR3 coding DNA: TGTGCCAGCAGTTGGAGCGGGGGCAATCAGCCCCAGCATTTT.

The rearrangement joins TRBV7-9 to TRBJ2-5; D is undetermined. The CDR3 is 11 residues long. V was shortened by 11 bases and J by 0 bases, with 7 bases between the two germline ends. Germline lookup yields CDR1 SEHNR and CDR2 FQNEAQ (reference sequence). The CDR3 DNA follows: TGTGCCCTAAATAACCAAGAGACCCAGTACTTC. Translated, it gives CALNNQETQYF.

The rearrangement joins TRBV28 to TRBJ2-1, with 7 bases that match TRBD2. The CDR3 is 12 residues long. Trimming cost V 3 bases and J 9 bases; bases outside gene matches: 2. The germline V gene encodes CDR1 MDHEN and CDR2 SYDVKM. As DNA, the CDR3 is TGTGCCAGCAGTTTGTGGGGGGGTGAGCAGTTCTTC. This sequence encodes CASSLWGGEQFF.

This clonotype has a count of ten or more. The rearrangement joins TRBV14 to TRBJ2-7; the match to TRBD2 covers 13 bases. The germline V gene encodes CDR1 SGHDN and CDR2 FVKESK. After removal of 4 bases from V and 4 bases from J, the junction contained 4 bases not matched to a gene. The CDR3 contains 15 residues. The CDR3 sequence: CASSPLAGGGYEQYF. The CDR3 bases are TGTGCCAGCAGCCCACTAGCGGGAGGGGGTTACGAGCAGTACTTC.

This clonotype appeared many times. The V and J genes are TRBV18 and TRBJ1-3; a possible D gene is TRBD1 (5 bases). The germline CDR1 and CDR2 sequences are KGHSH and LQKENI. Trimming cost V 1 base and J 14 bases, with 12 bases left between them. This CDR3 contains 12 residues. The chain's CDR3 is CASSPRLGTLYF. For the CDR3, the DNA is TGTGCCAGCTCACCACGGTTGGGGACTTTATATTTT.

The chain carries TRBV7-2 and TRBJ2-7, with TRBD1 identical over 10 bases. The germline CDR1 and CDR2 sequences are SGHTA and FQGNSA. Unmatched junction bases numbered 18, after V lost 5 bases and J lost 2 bases. This CDR3 is built from 19 residues. The CDR3 DNA sequence: TGTGCCAGCAGCCTGGAACGGGACAGGGGTATCACCAGGGCCTACGAGCAGTACTTC. Protein sequence: CASSLERDRGITRAYEQYF.

This clonotype was recorded at least ten times. The V gene is TRBV18, the J gene TRBJ2-5, with D hard to call. Germline V lookup: CDR1 KGHSH, CDR2 LQKENI. V was cut by 2 bases and J by 2 bases, with 6 bases left in between. This CDR3 contains 13 residues. CDR3 in DNA: TGTGCCAGCTCACCAGTGGCACAAGAGACCCAGTACTTC. This translates into CASSPVAQETQYF.

This clonotype has ten or more counts. The V gene is TRBV6-1, the J gene TRBJ1-6, with TRBD1 identical over 7 bases. V lost 0 bases to trimming and J lost 5 bases; unmatched junction nucleotides: 1. The CDR3 length is 15 residues. The germline V gene encodes CDR1 MNHNS and CDR2 SASEGT. The CDR3, as DNA: TGTGCCAGCAGTGAAGCGCAGGGGGATAATTCACCCCTCCACTTT. This encodes CASSEAQGDNSPLHF.

CDR3 in amino acids: CASSLTSGTLEQYF. The CDR3 DNA reads as TGCGCCAGCAGCCTGACTAGCGGGACTCTCGAGCAGTACTTC. The chain joins TRBV4-1 to TRBJ2-7; 11 positions agree with TRBD2. Germline values: CDR1 MGHRA, CDR2 YSYEKL. With V trimmed by 4 bases and J by 6 bases, 5 bases remained unmatched. The CDR3 consists of 14 residues.

This clonotype was counted ten times or more. The chain employs TRBV18 and TRBJ2-2; D call uncertain. V was trimmed by 3 bases and J by 4 bases, leaving 9 bases between them. The CDR3 sequence is 14 residues long. Germline values: CDR1 KGHSH, CDR2 LQKENI. The CDR3 DNA is TGTGCCAGCTCACCCCAGAGAAGCACCGGGGAGCTGTTTTTT. Protein sequence: CASSPQRSTGELFF.

This clonotype showed up just a few times. V usage is TRBV13 and J usage is TRBJ2-5, with a weak D call TRBD2 (5 bases). The CDR3 runs 15 residues. Germline V gene sequence: CDR1 PRHDT, CDR2 FYEKMQ (reference sequence). V was cut by 3 bases and J by 5 bases, with 16 bases left in between. CDR3 sequence: CASSLGSGSWETQYF. In nucleotides, the CDR3 is TGTGCCAGCAGCTTGGGATCGGGGTCCTGGGAGACCCAGTACTTC.

This clonotype was counted at least ten times. The chain links TRBV19 to TRBJ2-1, with D tentatively TRBD2 (6 bases). V was cut by 1 base and J by 0 bases, with 10 bases left in between. Germline V gene sequence: CDR1 LNHDA, CDR2 SQIVND (reference sequence). The CDR3 totals 16 residues. In DNA form, the CDR3 reads TGTGCCAGTAGTATAGGTGGCGGGATCTCCTACAATGAGCAGTTCTTC. This translates into CASSIGGGISYNEQFF.

This clonotype was counted ten times or more. This chain joins TRBV3-1 and TRBJ1-5, with D maybe TRBD1 (5 bases). Looked up from germline, CDR1 is LGHDT and CDR2 is YNNKEL (reference sequence). V was pared by 1 base and J by 6 bases, with 16 bases between. CDR3 length equals 16 residues. This chain's CDR3 is CASSQGTGTPGQPQHF. As DNA, the CDR3 is TGTGCCAGCAGCCAAGGTACAGGAACCCCCGGTCAGCCCCAGCATTTT.

Ten or more counts support this clonotype. The chain has TRBV10-2 and TRBJ2-1, with 8 bases matching TRBD2. CDR3 length: 16 residues. V dropped 0 bases and J dropped 4; count of bases not matched to a gene: 5. Germline-derived CDR1 and CDR2 are WSHSY and SAAADI. CDR3 amino acids: CASSESASGPYNEQFF. In nucleotides, the CDR3 is TGCGCCAGCAGTGAGTCGGCTAGCGGGCCATACAATGAGCAGTTCTTC.

This clonotype was seen ten or more times. The chain recombines TRBV15 with TRBJ2-7, with D maybe TRBD2 (6 bases). Trimming stripped 5 bases from V and 6 bases from J, with 17 bases between. The CDR3 has 14 residues. Germline CDR1 reads LNHNV; CDR2 reads YYDKDF (reference sequence). The DNA for the CDR3 is TGTGCCACCAGCGGGGGACTGTCGCAGCGCGAGCAGTACTTC. Its protein product is CATSGGLSQREQYF.

This clonotype came up a few times. This chain connects TRBV15 to TRBJ2-2; D remains unclear. CDR3 size: 14 residues. The ends were cut back, 1 base at V and 4 bases at J, with 7 bases in the middle. Germline CDR1 and CDR2: LNHNV and YYDKDF (reference sequence). The CDR3: CATSRVPSTGELFF. DNA of the CDR3: TGTGCCACCAGCAGAGTTCCCTCCACCGGGGAGCTGTTTTTT.

The gene calls are TRBV20-1 and TRBJ2-1, with a possible D match to TRBD2 (6 bases). V lost 6 bases and J lost 9, with 21 bases in between. There are 14 residues in the CDR3. CDR1 and CDR2 from the germline V gene are DFQATT and SNEGSKA (reference sequence). Here the CDR3 reads CSAPSGESNTEQFF. DNA of the CDR3: TGCAGTGCCCCCTCGGGGGAGTCGAACACTGAGCAGTTCTTC.

The sample holds many counts of this clonotype. The genes are TRBV6-1 and TRBJ1-2; D remains unclear. V was cut by 1 base and J by 0 bases, with 9 bases left in between. This CDR3 has 15 residues. Germline V CDR1 and CDR2: MNHNS, SASEGT. Written as DNA, the CDR3 is TGTGCCAGCAGTGAAGGGTCAGCAACTAACTATGGCTACACCTTC. This encodes CASSEGSATNYGYTF.

This clonotype was recorded many times. The chain joins TRBV6-5 to TRBJ1-5, with D possibly matching TRBD1 (5 bases). Germline V lookup: CDR1 MNHEY, CDR2 SVGAGI. This CDR3 region has 15 residues. Trimming cost V 5 bases and J 2 bases, with 13 bases left between them. The CDR3 reads CASSTPGQRNQPQHF. CDR3 sequence (DNA): TGTGCCAGCAGTACCCCGGGGCAGCGCAATCAGCCCCAGCATTTT.

Notes on this clonotype: This may arise from a read error, as a much more abundant clone is one base away. The V gene is TRBV10-3, the J gene TRBJ2-4; the D gene is possibly TRBD2 (5 bases). Germline CDR1 and CDR2: ENHRY and SYGVKD. This CDR3 is built from 16 residues. Trimming took off 2 bases at V and 3 bases at J, with 14 bases between the two ends. In DNA form, the CDR3 reads TGTGCCATCAGTGAGCCCCCGGGGTTAGTCAAAAACATTCAGTACTTC. It yields the protein CAISEPPGLVKNIQYF.

This clonotype was observed many times. The J gene is TRBJ1-2, the V gene TRBV19; D remains ambiguous. V lost 7 bases and J 2 bases, leaving 11 bases between the germline ends. The germline V gene has CDR1 LNHDA and CDR2 SQIVND (reference sequence). The CDR3 is 13 amino acids. CDR3 sequence reads: CASTPTGNYGYTF. The CDR3 bases are TGTGCCAGTACCCCGACGGGAAACTATGGCTACACCTTC.

The chain joins TRBV5-5 to TRBJ1-1, with 8 bases that match TRBD1. The CDR3 runs 15 residues. CDR1 is SGHKS, CDR2 YYEKEE, per germline (reference sequence). Losses at the gene ends were 3 bases for V and 1 base for J; bases not matched to a gene: 5. The CDR3 protein is CASSWGTGGNTEAFF. The CDR3 DNA sequence: TGTGCCAGCAGCTGGGGGACAGGAGGGAACACTGAAGCTTTCTTT.

This clonotype was seen a few times. V and J are TRBV7-2 and TRBJ1-1; D uncertain. With 2 bases removed from V and 8 bases from J, the gap between germline ends came to 24 bases. Germline V gene lookup returns CDR1 SGHTA and CDR2 FQGNSA. The CDR3 has 17 amino acids. The CDR3 DNA reads TGTGCCAGCAGCTTAAGTTACGGACTGGGCCCCGACTCCGAAGCTTTCTTT. It yields the protein CASSLSYGLGPDSEAFF.

This clonotype has at least ten counts. The CDR3 DNA sequence: TGTGCCACCAGCAGAGATCAACGCCCCTCCTACAATGAGCAGTTCTTC. Its translation: CATSRDQRPSYNEQFF. V gene TRBV15 combines with J gene TRBJ2-1; no clear D. The CDR3 covers 16 residues. Trimming pared 0 bases from V and 0 bases from J, leaving 9 bases between. Germline V gene lookup returns CDR1 LNHNV and CDR2 YYDKDF (reference sequence).

This clonotype was picked up a small number of times. J is TRBJ2-5 and V is TRBV18; no firm D call. This CDR3 comprises 15 residues. Germline V gene lookup returns CDR1 KGHSH and CDR2 LQKENI. Trimming took off 2 bases at V and 5 bases at J, with 15 bases between the two ends. CDR3 protein: CASSPNSPPEETQYF. As DNA, the CDR3 is TGTGCCAGCTCACCAAACAGCCCTCCGGAGGAGACCCAGTACTTC.

In this sample, this clonotype turned up a few times. Relative to the germline gene, one junction end is altered; a read error may explain this. The J gene is TRBJ2-5, the V gene TRBV29-1; the match to TRBD2 covers 11 bases. The CDR3 has 12 residues. Germline V gives CDR1 SQVTM, CDR2 ANQGSEA. CDR3 DNA: TGCAGCGTTGACTCGCTAGCGGGAGGAGGTCACTTC. This codes for CSVDSLAGGGHF. Drawing the rest from reference TRBV29-1 and TRBJ2-5, the complete variable domain is SAVISQKPSRDICQRGTSLTIQCQVDSQVTMMFWYRQQPGQSLTLIATANQGSEATYESGFVIDKFPISRPNLTFSTLTVSNMSPEDSSIYLCSVDSLAGGGHFGPGTRLLVL.

V gene TRBV3-1 combines with J gene TRBJ1-6; 9 positions match TRBD1. The length of the CDR3 is 15 residues. CDR1 is LGHDT and CDR2 is YNNKEL in the germline V gene (reference sequence). Losses at the gene ends were 0 bases for V and 7 bases for J; bases not matched to a gene: 1. The CDR3 DNA reads as TGTGCCAGCAGCCAAGAAGGACAGGGGAATTCACCCCTCCACTTT. Protein sequence: CASSQEGQGNSPLHF.

This clonotype was found many times. The chain joins TRBV29-1 to TRBJ1-1, with D possibly TRBD1 on 5 matching bases. The CDR3 consists of 13 residues. V was shortened by 6 bases and J by 0 bases, with 11 bases between the two germline ends. Germline V gives CDR1 SQVTM, CDR2 ANQGSEA. Here the CDR3 DNA reads TGCAGCGTCGGTGGGGGGATGAACACTGAAGCTTTCTTT. It codes for CSVGGGMNTEAFF.

This clonotype came up many times. This sequence joins TRBV5-1 and TRBJ1-2; D gene unclear. V was trimmed by 4 bases and J by 4 bases, leaving 11 bases between them. The V gene's germline CDR1 is SGHRS and CDR2 YFSETQ. The CDR3 consists of 13 residues. The CDR3 DNA reads as TGCGCCAGCAGCCCTGAGGGAGGCTATGGCTACACCTTC. Protein sequence: CASSPEGGYGYTF.